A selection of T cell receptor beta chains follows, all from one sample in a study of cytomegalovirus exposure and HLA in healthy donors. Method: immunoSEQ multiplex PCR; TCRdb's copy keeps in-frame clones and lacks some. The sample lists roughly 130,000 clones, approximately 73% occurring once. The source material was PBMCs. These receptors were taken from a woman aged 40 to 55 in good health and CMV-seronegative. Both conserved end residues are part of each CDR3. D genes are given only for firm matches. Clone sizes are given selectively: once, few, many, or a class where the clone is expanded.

CDR3 DNA: TGCGCCAGCAGCTTGATGGGACAGGTCACAGATACGCAGTATTTT; CDR3 protein: CASSLMGQVTDTQYF; D gene: TRBD1; J gene: TRBJ2-3; clone size: few; V gene: TRBV5-1
CDR3 DNA: TGCGCCAGCAGCCAAGTGCTGCGGGGGGAGGATGAAAAACTGTTTTTT; CDR3 protein: CASSQVLRGEDEKLFF; D gene: NA; J gene: TRBJ1-4; clone size: NA; V gene: TRBV4-1
CDR3 DNA: TGTTCCAGCAGCCTATCGGACAGGGACGGCGAGCAGTACTTC; CDR3 protein: CSSSLSDRDGEQYF; D gene: TRBD1; J gene: TRBJ2-7; clone size: NA; V gene: TRBV7-9
CDR3 DNA: TGTGCCAGCAGCGTAGGGGCTATGAACACTGAAGCTTTCTTT; CDR3 protein: CASSVGAMNTEAFF; D gene: NA; J gene: TRBJ1-1; clone size: NA; V gene: TRBV9
CDR3 DNA: TGTGCCAGCAGTAAGACAGGGGGGAACTATGGCTACACCTTC; CDR3 protein: CASSKTGGNYGYTF; D gene: TRBD1; J gene: TRBJ1-2; clone size: NA; V gene: TRBV6-5
CDR3 DNA: TGTGCCAGCAGCTTGGGCTTCCAGCTGGACACTGAAGCTTTCTTT; CDR3 protein: CASSLGFQLDTEAFF; D gene: NA; J gene: TRBJ1-1; clone size: once; V gene: TRBV7-6
CDR3 DNA: TGTGCCTGGCTATACAGGGGTCATACAGATACGCAGTATTTT; CDR3 protein: CAWLYRGHTDTQYF; D gene: TRBD1; J gene: TRBJ2-3; clone size: NA; V gene: TRBV30
CDR3 DNA: TGTGCCAGCAGTTACTCCCAGGGGTACTCTGGAAACACCATATATTTT; CDR3 protein: CASSYSQGYSGNTIYF; D gene: NA; J gene: TRBJ1-3; clone size: few; V gene: TRBV6-5
CDR3 DNA: TGCGCCAGCAGCTTGGGGACAGGGTTTTCGGAGACGCAGTATTTT; CDR3 protein: CASSLGTGFSETQYF; D gene: TRBD1; J gene: TRBJ2-3; clone size: NA; V gene: TRBV5-1
CDR3 DNA: TGCGCCAGCATGGCACAGGGGGCAGATACGCAGTATTTT; CDR3 protein: CASMAQGADTQYF; D gene: TRBD1; J gene: TRBJ2-3; clone size: NA; V gene: TRBV5-1
CDR3 DNA: TGTGCCAGCAGTTTCATTGGACAGGGCTTGAGCTCCTATAATTCACCCCTCCACTTT; CDR3 protein: CASSFIGQGLSSYNSPLHF; D gene: TRBD1; J gene: TRBJ1-6; clone size: NA; V gene: TRBV27
CDR3 DNA: TGCGCCAGCAGCCCTTGGGGAGGGACTAAAGAGACCCAGTACTTC; CDR3 protein: CASSPWGGTKETQYF; D gene: TRBD2; J gene: TRBJ2-5; clone size: NA; V gene: TRBV5-1
CDR3 DNA: TGCGCCAGCAGCCAACTCCAGGGGGTTAGATATTCGGGCTACACCTTC; CDR3 protein: CASSQLQGVRYSGYTF; D gene: TRBD1; J gene: TRBJ1-2; clone size: few; V gene: TRBV4-3
CDR3 DNA: TGTGCCAGCAGCTTGTCCAGGATCCTCCATAACTATGGCTACACCTTC; CDR3 protein: CASSLSRILHNYGYTF; D gene: NA; J gene: TRBJ1-2; clone size: NA; V gene: TRBV5-8
CDR3 DNA: TGTGCCAGCAGTCCCGGGACAACCCTCTATGGCTACACCTTC; CDR3 protein: CASSPGTTLYGYTF; D gene: NA; J gene: TRBJ1-2; clone size: NA; V gene: TRBV28
CDR3 DNA: TGTGCCAGCAGCCAAGGATCAGGTGATCAGCCCCAGCATTTT; CDR3 protein: CASSQGSGDQPQHF; D gene: NA; J gene: TRBJ1-5; clone size: NA; V gene: TRBV4-2
CDR3 DNA: TGTGCCAGCAGCCAGGGGACAGGCACCCGACTGAACACTGAAGCTTTCTTT; CDR3 protein: CASSQGTGTRLNTEAFF; D gene: TRBD1; J gene: TRBJ1-1; clone size: NA; V gene: TRBV4-2
CDR3 DNA: TGTGCCAGCAGCAAAGTATTCCCGGGAAACACCATATATTTT; CDR3 protein: CASSKVFPGNTIYF; D gene: NA; J gene: TRBJ1-3; clone size: NA; V gene: TRBV21-1
CDR3 DNA: TGTGCCAGCAGTCTCCACACTAACTATGGCTACACCTTC; CDR3 protein: CASSLHTNYGYTF; D gene: NA; J gene: TRBJ1-2; clone size: NA; V gene: TRBV27
CDR3 DNA: TGCGCCAGCAGCTTGTCGCTAGCGGGGGGGTTCCAAGAGACCCAGTACTTC; CDR3 protein: CASSLSLAGGFQETQYF; D gene: TRBD2; J gene: TRBJ2-5; clone size: NA; V gene: TRBV5-1
CDR3 DNA: TGCGCCAGCAGCCGGACAGGGGCGGACACTGAAGCTTTCTTT; CDR3 protein: CASSRTGADTEAFF; D gene: TRBD1; J gene: TRBJ1-1; clone size: NA; V gene: TRBV4-3
CDR3 DNA: TGTGCCAGCAGCTTATACCCGGGACAGGGTGTCAATGAGCAGTTCTTC; CDR3 protein: CASSLYPGQGVNEQFF; D gene: TRBD1; J gene: TRBJ2-1; clone size: NA; V gene: TRBV7-3
CDR3 DNA: TGTGCCAGCAGCTTATTTGAAGGGGGGACAGGGGCGAATAATTCACCCCTCCACTTT; CDR3 protein: CASSLFEGGTGANNSPLHF; D gene: TRBD1; J gene: TRBJ1-6; clone size: NA; V gene: TRBV7-9
CDR3 DNA: TGTGCCAGCAGTGACCGCAGCGGCACCTCCCTGGTCCTGACTTTC; CDR3 protein: CASSDRSGTSLVLTF; D gene: NA; J gene: TRBJ2-6; clone size: NA; V gene: TRBV2
CDR3 DNA: TGCAGCGCCGGGACAGGGGTCGGGAACACTGAAGCTTTCTTT; CDR3 protein: CSAGTGVGNTEAFF; D gene: TRBD1; J gene: TRBJ1-1; clone size: NA; V gene: TRBV29-1
CDR3 DNA: TGTGCCAGCAGCTTAACCTACCTAGCGGGGGGAAACACAGATACGCAGTATTTT; CDR3 protein: CASSLTYLAGGNTDTQYF; D gene: TRBD2; J gene: TRBJ2-3; clone size: NA; V gene: TRBV7-8
CDR3 DNA: TGTGCCAGTAGTATAAGGAGGGCTCGGGGCAATCAGCCCCAGCATTTT; CDR3 protein: CASSIRRARGNQPQHF; D gene: NA; J gene: TRBJ1-5; clone size: NA; V gene: TRBV19
CDR3 DNA: TGCGCCAGCAGCTTGGTGGGCGGGACTGAGCAGTTCTTC; CDR3 protein: CASSLVGGTEQFF; D gene: NA; J gene: TRBJ2-1; clone size: NA; V gene: TRBV5-1
CDR3 DNA: TGTGCCAGCAGCCAAGAAGAGGGCGGGGGTCAGCCCCAGCATTTT; CDR3 protein: CASSQEEGGGQPQHF; D gene: NA; J gene: TRBJ1-5; clone size: NA; V gene: TRBV4-2